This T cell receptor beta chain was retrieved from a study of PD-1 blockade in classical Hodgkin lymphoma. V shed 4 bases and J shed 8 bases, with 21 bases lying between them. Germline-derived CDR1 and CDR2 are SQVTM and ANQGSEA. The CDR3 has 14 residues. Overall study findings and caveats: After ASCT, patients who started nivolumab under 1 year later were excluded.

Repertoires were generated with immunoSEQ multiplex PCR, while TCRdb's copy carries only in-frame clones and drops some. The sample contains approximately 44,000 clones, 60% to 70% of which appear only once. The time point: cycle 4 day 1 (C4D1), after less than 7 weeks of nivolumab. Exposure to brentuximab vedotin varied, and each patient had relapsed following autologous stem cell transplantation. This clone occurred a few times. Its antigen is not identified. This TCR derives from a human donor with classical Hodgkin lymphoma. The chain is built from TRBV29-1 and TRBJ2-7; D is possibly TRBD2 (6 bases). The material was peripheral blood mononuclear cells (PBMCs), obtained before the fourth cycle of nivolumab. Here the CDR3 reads CSVGWDSLSPQQYF. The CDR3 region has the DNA TGCAGCGTTGGTTGGGACTCCCTCTCACCCCAGCAGTACTTC.